These T cell receptor beta chains were read from a single sample in a study of Graves' ophthalmopathy and Graves' hyperthyroidism. In TCRdb, the multiplex PCR reads were re-called with MiXCR into one record per CDR3 protein. The data contain 660,000 or so distinct CDR3 sequences, over 40% of them singletons. Sequencing was done on a sample of peripheral blood. The receptors stem from an adult man with Graves' ophthalmopathy. The CDR3 runs from the conserved cysteine through the conserved F or W. D genes are given only for firm matches. Clone size is stated in some rows and not others, as once, few, many or a class when expanded.

v_gene: TRBV10-3
d_gene: .
abundance: many
j_gene: TRBJ1-5
CDR3nt: TGTGCCATCAGTGAGGACGGCAATCAGCCCCAGCATTTT
CDR3aa: CAISEDGNQPQHF

v_gene: TRBV27
d_gene: .
abundance: .
j_gene: TRBJ1-6
CDR3nt: TGTGCCACCAGGGTAGAGACTAACCGCTATAATTCACCCCTCCACTTT
CDR3aa: CATRVETNRYNSPLHF

v_gene: TRBV10-3
d_gene: TRBD2
abundance: .
j_gene: TRBJ2-7
CDR3nt: TGTGCCATCAGTTACTCCGGGGGGGCAGGTGAGCAGTACTTC
CDR3aa: CAISYSGGAGEQYF

v_gene: TRBV12-5
d_gene: TRBD1
abundance: many
j_gene: TRBJ2-5
CDR3nt: TGTGCTAGTGGTTCCACAGGGGCCGGGACCCAGTACTTC
CDR3aa: CASGSTGAGTQYF

v_gene: TRBV5-1
d_gene: .
abundance: many
j_gene: TRBJ2-2
CDR3nt: TGCGCCAGCAGCTTGGCAGGGGCTATGGACACCGGGGAGCTGTTTTTT
CDR3aa: CASSLAGAMDTGELFF

v_gene: TRBV12-3/TRBV12-4
d_gene: .
abundance: few
j_gene: TRBJ1-1
CDR3nt: TGTGCCAGCAGGCCGATCAGGGGATCCACTGAAGCTTTCTTT
CDR3aa: CASRPIRGSTEAFF

v_gene: TRBV14
d_gene: .
abundance: many
j_gene: TRBJ1-3
CDR3nt: TGTGCCAGCAGCCAATTCACCGGGAGGAGCTCTGGAAACACCATATATTTT
CDR3aa: CASSQFTGRSSGNTIYF

v_gene: TRBV2
d_gene: .
abundance: many
j_gene: TRBJ2-2
CDR3nt: TGTGCCAGCAGTGACAGCACCGGGGAGCTGTTTTTT
CDR3aa: CASSDSTGELFF

v_gene: TRBV9
d_gene: .
abundance: .
j_gene: TRBJ2-5
CDR3nt: TGTGCCAGCAGCGTTTTACAGGGATCTGGGGAGACCCAGTACTTC
CDR3aa: CASSVLQGSGETQYF

v_gene: TRBV18
d_gene: TRBD1
abundance: few
j_gene: TRBJ1-1
CDR3nt: TGTGCCAGCTCACCACCGAAGGGAACAGGGGGTACTGAAGCTTTCTTT
CDR3aa: CASSPPKGTGGTEAFF

v_gene: TRBV9
d_gene: TRBD2
abundance: many
j_gene: TRBJ2-5
CDR3nt: TGTGCCAGCAGCGGCGGGGGATCAGGGGAGACCCAGTACTTC
CDR3aa: CASSGGGSGETQYF

v_gene: TRBV7-6
d_gene: TRBD1
abundance: many
j_gene: TRBJ1-2
CDR3nt: TGTGCCAGCAGCCCCTTGTTCAGGGGGACATCTACGTATGGCTACACCTTC
CDR3aa: CASSPLFRGTSTYGYTF

v_gene: TRBV6-5
d_gene: TRBD2
abundance: once
j_gene: TRBJ2-2
CDR3nt: TGTGCCAGCAGGCCTAGCGGGGGGCGGAACACCGGGGAGCTGTTTTTT
CDR3aa: CASRPSGGRNTGELFF

v_gene: TRBV5-1
d_gene: TRBD1
abundance: few
j_gene: TRBJ2-7
CDR3nt: TGCGCCAGCAGCCTCGGACAGGGAATAGTCTCCTACGAGCAGTACTTC
CDR3aa: CASSLGQGIVSYEQYF

v_gene: TRBV6-1
d_gene: .
abundance: .
j_gene: TRBJ1-1
CDR3nt: TGTGCCAGCAGTCGCGGACAATTCGGGACTGAAGCTTTCTTT
CDR3aa: CASSRGQFGTEAFF